This record looks at one T cell receptor beta chain sequence and its context. Its antigen remains unknown. CDR1 SGHRS and CDR2 YFSETQ come from the germline V gene. V was clipped by 0 bases and J by 4 bases, with 7 bases between them. The CDR3 sequence is 14 residues long. When sampled, the donors appeared nominally healthy, though they likely had unrecorded immune exposures. This sample was included in a study of cytomegalovirus exposure and HLA in healthy donors. Notes on the study in general: With high specificity and sensitivity, the classifier reportedly diagnosed cytomegalovirus status. Association of a missense DCLRE1C variant with TCR beta V- and J-gene trimming was reported in a later analysis.

The primer mix had 60 Vbeta and 13 Jbeta primers. Measured with immunoSEQ multiplex PCR; TCRdb has only the in-frame clones, and not every one. The table includes about 160,000 clones, around 63% detected once. This rearrangement joins TRBV5-1 to TRBJ2-2; possibly TRBD2 for D (5 bases). The sequence derives from a young woman in good health and CMV-seropositive. The specimen sequenced was PBMCs. The CDR3 sequence: CASSLGGSTGELFF. The CDR3 DNA reads TGCGCCAGCAGCTTGGGAGGGAGCACCGGGGAGCTGTTTTTT.